This T cell receptor (beta chain) appears in the sequencing data of a study of blood T cell repertoires in COVID-19. Study context: Sites across the United States, Italy and Spain contributed samples from acute and convalescent COVID-19. From T cells, B-cell-depleted T cells, or PBMCs came the material, which was cDNA or gDNA.

The CDR3 consists of 15 residues. CDR1 is SGDLS and CDR2 is YYNGEE in the germline V gene. V trimming: 4 bases; J trimming: 4 bases; junction bases outside the gene matches: 9. In the authors' methods: By means of reference gene primer amplification, nucleated cell counts were estimated. Measured with immunoSEQ multiplex PCR; TCRdb has only the in-frame clones, and not every one. For V, J and clone size, that table is used; D and trimming come from the DNA. The table records roughly 200,000 clones, roughly 78% of them present only once. The TCR sequence derives from a woman over 75 with active or convalescent COVID-19. The sequenced sample was peripheral blood. The chain combines TRBV9 with TRBJ2-5, with 8 positions matching TRBD1. DNA of the CDR3: TGTGCCAGCAGCATCACCCAGGGGGCGGGAGAGACCCAGTACTTC. Translation: CASSITQGAGETQYF.